This TCR beta chain comes out of a study of blood T cell repertoires in COVID-19. Study as a whole: Sites across the United States, Italy and Spain contributed samples from acute and convalescent COVID-19. T cells, B-cell-depleted T cells, or PBMCs provided the cDNA or gDNA that served as material.

This CDR3 is 14 amino acids long. Between the trimmed V and J ends, which lost 2 bases and 0 bases, there was a span of 7 bases. Germline loops: CDR1 MNHEY, CDR2 SMNVEV (reference sequence). Per the original data handling: Estimation of nucleated cell counts relied on the amplification of reference gene primers. Clones were sequenced by immunoSEQ multiplex PCR, and TCRdb holds only the in-frame ones, with some missing. D and trimming come from the DNA, and the V and J calls and clone size come from that table. The sample includes approximately 220,000 clones, 70% to 90% of them seen just once. The sample comprised peripheral blood. The chain combines TRBV27 with TRBJ1-1; D is unresolved. The sequence was collected from a man between 45 and 60 years old with acute or convalescent COVID-19. CDR3 in DNA: TGTGCCAGCAGTTTACAGATGCTGAACACTGAAGCTTTCTTT. Protein: CASSLQMLNTEAFF.